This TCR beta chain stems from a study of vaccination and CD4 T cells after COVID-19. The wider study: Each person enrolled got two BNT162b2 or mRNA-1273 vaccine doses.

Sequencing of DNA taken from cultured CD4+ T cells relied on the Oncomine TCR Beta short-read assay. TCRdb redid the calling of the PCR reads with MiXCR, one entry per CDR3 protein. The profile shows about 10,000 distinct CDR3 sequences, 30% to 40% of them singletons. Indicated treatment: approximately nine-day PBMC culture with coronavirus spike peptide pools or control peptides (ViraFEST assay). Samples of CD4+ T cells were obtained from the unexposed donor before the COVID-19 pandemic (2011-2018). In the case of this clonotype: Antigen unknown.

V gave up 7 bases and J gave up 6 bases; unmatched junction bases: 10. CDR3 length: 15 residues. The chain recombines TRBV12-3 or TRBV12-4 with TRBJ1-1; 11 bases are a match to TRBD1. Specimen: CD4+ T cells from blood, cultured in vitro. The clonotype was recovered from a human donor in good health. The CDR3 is CASNLSGTGGSEAFF. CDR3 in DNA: TGTGCCAGCAACCTATCCGGGACAGGGGGTTCTGAAGCTTTCTTT.